This is a list of T cell receptor beta chains from one sample in a study of T cell responses to AZD1222 COVID-19 vaccine. Libraries were prepared by immunoSEQ multiplex PCR; TCRdb keeps only in-frame clonotypes and omits some of them. This table has some 130,000 clones, around 90% appearing once. This specimen was peripheral blood, taken on day 0 of AZD1222 vaccination. The receptors derive from an adult in good health. CDR3s include the opening cysteine and the closing phenylalanine or tryptophan. D genes are given only for firm matches. The size of a clone is reported for some rows only, either as once, few or many, or as a class for expanded clones.

v_gene: TRBV10-3
abundance: -
d_gene: -
j_gene: TRBJ1-2
CDR3nt: TGTGCCATCAGTGAGTCCCAGGGGCAGGTCTATGGCTACACCTTC
CDR3aa: CAISESQGQVYGYTF

v_gene: TRBV18
abundance: -
d_gene: -
j_gene: TRBJ2-2
CDR3nt: TGTGCCAGCTCCCGCGGGGGCGCGAACACCGGGGAGCTGTTTTTT
CDR3aa: CASSRGGANTGELFF

v_gene: TRBV7-9
abundance: once
d_gene: -
j_gene: TRBJ2-3
CDR3nt: TGTGCCAGCAGCGCGAGGCGGGACAGCTTAAGCACAGATACGCAGTATTTT
CDR3aa: CASSARRDSLSTDTQYF

v_gene: TRBV9
abundance: -
d_gene: -
j_gene: TRBJ2-5
CDR3nt: TGTGCCAGCAGCGCTGCCCAGGGGAAGGGGGAGACCCAGTACTTC
CDR3aa: CASSAAQGKGETQYF

v_gene: TRBV4-3
abundance: -
d_gene: -
j_gene: TRBJ2-7
CDR3nt: TGCGCCAGCAGCGTCACCTCTGACGGCTACGAGCAGTACTTC
CDR3aa: CASSVTSDGYEQYF

v_gene: TRBV12-3/TRBV12-4
abundance: -
d_gene: -
j_gene: TRBJ2-7
CDR3nt: TGTGCCAGCGGGGCCGGCACCCACGAGCAGTACTTC
CDR3aa: CASGAGTHEQYF

v_gene: TRBV7-9
abundance: -
d_gene: TRBD1
j_gene: TRBJ2-2
CDR3nt: TGTGCCAGCAGCCCTCGGACAGGGGGTGTAATCGGGGAGCTGTTTTTT
CDR3aa: CASSPRTGGVIGELFF

v_gene: TRBV5-8
abundance: -
d_gene: -
j_gene: TRBJ1-6
CDR3nt: TGTGCCAGCAGCTTGGCCGTCGGTAGCTCCTATAATTCACCCCTCCACTTT
CDR3aa: CASSLAVGSSYNSPLHF

v_gene: TRBV6-5
abundance: -
d_gene: TRBD1
j_gene: TRBJ1-4
CDR3nt: TGTGCCAGCAGACAAGGACAGGCTAATGAAAAACTGTTTTTT
CDR3aa: CASRQGQANEKLFF

v_gene: TRBV27
abundance: -
d_gene: TRBD1
j_gene: TRBJ2-5
CDR3nt: TGTGCCAGCAGTGGGACAGGGACAGAGACCCAGTACTTC
CDR3aa: CASSGTGTETQYF

v_gene: TRBV27
abundance: once
d_gene: TRBD1
j_gene: TRBJ1-5
CDR3nt: TGTGCCAGCAGTTCATACCGGGACAGGAGAAATCAGCCCCAGCATTTT
CDR3aa: CASSSYRDRRNQPQHF

v_gene: TRBV5-8
abundance: -
d_gene: -
j_gene: TRBJ1-4
CDR3nt: TGTGCCAGCACCCGACAGGCGGGTGAAAAACTGTTTTTT
CDR3aa: CASTRQAGEKLFF

v_gene: TRBV10-3
abundance: -
d_gene: -
j_gene: TRBJ2-1
CDR3nt: TGTGCCATCAGTGAGTATTCGGGGGCGAGCTCCTACAATGAGCAGTTCTTC
CDR3aa: CAISEYSGASSYNEQFF

v_gene: TRBV27
abundance: -
d_gene: -
j_gene: TRBJ2-2
CDR3nt: TGTGCCAGCCGCAAGAACAGGGACACCGGGGAGCTGTTTTTT
CDR3aa: CASRKNRDTGELFF

v_gene: TRBV9
abundance: -
d_gene: -
j_gene: TRBJ2-2
CDR3nt: TGTGCCAGCAGCGTGGGGACGACGAACACCGGGGAGCTGTTTTTT
CDR3aa: CASSVGTTNTGELFF

v_gene: TRBV18
abundance: -
d_gene: TRBD2
j_gene: TRBJ2-7
CDR3nt: TGTGCCAGCTCACCCCAACCTAAGACTAGCGGGAGGGTCCTCTCCTACGAGCAGTACTTC
CDR3aa: CASSPQPKTSGRVLSYEQYF

v_gene: TRBV10-3
abundance: -
d_gene: -
j_gene: TRBJ1-4
CDR3nt: TGTGCCATCAGTGATGGGGAGGGAGTTGAAAAACTGTTTTTT
CDR3aa: CAISDGEGVEKLFF

v_gene: TRBV6-1
abundance: -
d_gene: -
j_gene: TRBJ2-7
CDR3nt: TGTGCCAGCAGTGAAAGACAGGCCCTAAGGGAGCAGTACTTC
CDR3aa: CASSERQALREQYF

v_gene: TRBV2
abundance: -
d_gene: -
j_gene: TRBJ2-7
CDR3nt: TGTGCCAGCAGTGAAGGGCCCGAGCAGTACTTC
CDR3aa: CASSEGPEQYF

v_gene: TRBV19
abundance: -
d_gene: -
j_gene: TRBJ2-1
CDR3nt: TGTGCCAGTAGTATGACGGAGAGCTCCTACAATGAGCAGTTCTTC
CDR3aa: CASSMTESSYNEQFF

v_gene: TRBV7-2
abundance: -
d_gene: TRBD2
j_gene: TRBJ2-3
CDR3nt: TGTGCCAGCAGCTCCCGGTCTAGCGGGTCCCCCTTTGCGCAGTATTTT
CDR3aa: CASSSRSSGSPFAQYF

v_gene: TRBV13
abundance: -
d_gene: -
j_gene: TRBJ2-7
CDR3nt: TGTGCCAGCAGCTTGGGCAGGACCTACGAGCAGTACTTC
CDR3aa: CASSLGRTYEQYF

v_gene: TRBV13
abundance: -
d_gene: -
j_gene: TRBJ1-3
CDR3nt: TGTGCCAGCAGCTTAGGGCAGCCAAACACCATATATTTT
CDR3aa: CASSLGQPNTIYF

v_gene: TRBV21-1
abundance: -
d_gene: -
j_gene: TRBJ2-3
CDR3nt: TGTGCCAGCAGCTACACTAGGACTGCTAGCACAGATACGCAGTATTTT
CDR3aa: CASSYTRTASTDTQYF

v_gene: TRBV12-3/TRBV12-4
abundance: -
d_gene: -
j_gene: TRBJ2-1
CDR3nt: TGTGCCAGCAGTCGGAGTTACAATGAGCAGTTCTTC
CDR3aa: CASSRSYNEQFF

v_gene: TRBV5-1
abundance: -
d_gene: -
j_gene: TRBJ2-7
CDR3nt: TGCGCCAGCAGCGAAAGCCGGGTTGGCGCAGAGCAGTACTTC
CDR3aa: CASSESRVGAEQYF

v_gene: TRBV10-2
abundance: -
d_gene: -
j_gene: TRBJ2-1
CDR3nt: TGCGCCAGCAGGGCATCCTCCTACAATGAGCAGTTCTTC
CDR3aa: CASRASSYNEQFF

v_gene: TRBV12-3/TRBV12-4
abundance: few
d_gene: -
j_gene: TRBJ2-5
CDR3nt: TGTGCCAGCAGCTTGACAGGAAAAGAGACCCAGTACTTC
CDR3aa: CASSLTGKETQYF

v_gene: TRBV28
abundance: once
d_gene: -
j_gene: TRBJ2-7
CDR3nt: TGTGCCAGCAGTTACGTCAAACGGGGGCGCCCCTACGAGCAGTACTTC
CDR3aa: CASSYVKRGRPYEQYF

v_gene: TRBV5-1
abundance: -
d_gene: TRBD2
j_gene: TRBJ2-2
CDR3nt: TGCGCCAGCAGCTTGGTTCCTGGGACTAGCGCGGGGACGAACACCGGGGAGCTGTTTTTT
CDR3aa: CASSLVPGTSAGTNTGELFF

v_gene: TRBV18
abundance: -
d_gene: -
j_gene: TRBJ1-5
CDR3nt: TGTGCCAGCTCATCGTCCGGACTAAATCAGCCCCAGCATTTT
CDR3aa: CASSSSGLNQPQHF